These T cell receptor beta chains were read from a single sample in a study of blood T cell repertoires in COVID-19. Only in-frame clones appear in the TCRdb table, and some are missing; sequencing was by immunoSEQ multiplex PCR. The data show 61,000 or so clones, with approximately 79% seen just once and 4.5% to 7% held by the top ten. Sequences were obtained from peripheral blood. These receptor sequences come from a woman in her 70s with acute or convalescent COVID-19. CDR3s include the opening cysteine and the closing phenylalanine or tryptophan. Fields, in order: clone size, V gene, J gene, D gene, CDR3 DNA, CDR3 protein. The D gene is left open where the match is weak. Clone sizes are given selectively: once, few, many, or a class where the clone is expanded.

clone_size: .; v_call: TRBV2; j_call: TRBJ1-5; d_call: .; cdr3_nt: TGTGCCAGCAGGGGGGGGCAGGGGAGCCAGCCCCAGCATTTT; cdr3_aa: CASRGGQGSQPQHF
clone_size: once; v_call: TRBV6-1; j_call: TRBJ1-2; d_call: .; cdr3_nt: TGTGCCAGCAGTGAAGCGCTCGGGGGTGTGCGCACCTTC; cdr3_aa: CASSEALGGVRTF
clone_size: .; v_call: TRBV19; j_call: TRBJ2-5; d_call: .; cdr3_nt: TGTGCCAGTAGTCCCGACCCGGGAGAGACCCAGTACTTC; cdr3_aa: CASSPDPGETQYF
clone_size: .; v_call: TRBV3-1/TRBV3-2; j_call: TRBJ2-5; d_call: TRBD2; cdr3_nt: TGTGCCAGCAGCCCGCCCCCTAGCGGTGGGGAGACCCAGTACTTC; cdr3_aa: CASSPPPSGGETQYF
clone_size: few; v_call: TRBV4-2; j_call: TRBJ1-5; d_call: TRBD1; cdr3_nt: TGTGCCAGCAGCCAACGCCCACAGGGGAACCAGCCCCAGCATTTT; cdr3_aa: CASSQRPQGNQPQHF
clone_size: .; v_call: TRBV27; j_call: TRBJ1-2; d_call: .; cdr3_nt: TGTGCCAGCAGTTTATATGGGGAGGCTAACTATGGCTACACCTTC; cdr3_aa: CASSLYGEANYGYTF
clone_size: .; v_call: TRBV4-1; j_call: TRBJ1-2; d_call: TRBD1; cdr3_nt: TGCGCCAGCAGCCCCACCTTAGGGGGCGCGAATGGCTACACCTTC; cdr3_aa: CASSPTLGGANGYTF
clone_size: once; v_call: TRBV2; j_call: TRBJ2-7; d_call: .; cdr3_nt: TGTGCCAGCAGTGATTGGGGAGAGCACGAGCAGTACTTC; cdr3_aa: CASSDWGEHEQYF
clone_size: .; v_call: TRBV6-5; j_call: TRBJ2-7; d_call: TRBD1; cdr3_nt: TGTGCCAGCGGGGGGGGACAGGGACGGAGGGAGCAGTACTTC; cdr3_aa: CASGGGQGRREQYF
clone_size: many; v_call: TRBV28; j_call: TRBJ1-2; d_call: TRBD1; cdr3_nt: TGTGCCAGCAAAGAGGGACAGCTTTTCTATGGCTACACCTTC; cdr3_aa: CASKEGQLFYGYTF
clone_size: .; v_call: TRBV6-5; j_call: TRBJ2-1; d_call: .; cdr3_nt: TGTGCCAGCGGCTGGGACACCTACAATGAGCAGTTCTTC; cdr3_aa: CASGWDTYNEQFF
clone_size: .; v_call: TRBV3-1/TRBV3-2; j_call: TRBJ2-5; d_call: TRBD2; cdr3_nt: TGTGCCAGCAGCCAAGCTAGCGGGGGGGCTTGGGAGACCCAGTACTTC; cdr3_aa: CASSQASGGAWETQYF
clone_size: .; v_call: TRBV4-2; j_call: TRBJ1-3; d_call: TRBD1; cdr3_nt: TGTGCCAGCAGCCAAGGGTCGACAGGGTATGACGGAAACACCATATATTTT; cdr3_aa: CASSQGSTGYDGNTIYF
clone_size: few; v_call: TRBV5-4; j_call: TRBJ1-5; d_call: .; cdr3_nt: TGTGCCAGCAGCTTGGACGACGGGCAGCCCCAGCATTTT; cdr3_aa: CASSLDDGQPQHF
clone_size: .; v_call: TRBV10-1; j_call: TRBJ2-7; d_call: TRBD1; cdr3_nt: TGCGCCAGCAGCCGGGACAGGGGCGACGAGCAGTACTTC; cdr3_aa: CASSRDRGDEQYF
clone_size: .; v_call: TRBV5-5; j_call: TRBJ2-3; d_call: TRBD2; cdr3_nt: TGTGCCAGCAGCCTATTCGGACTAGCGGGGGCCGGGGATACGCAGTATTTT; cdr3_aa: CASSLFGLAGAGDTQYF
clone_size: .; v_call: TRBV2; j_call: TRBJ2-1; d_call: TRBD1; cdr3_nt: TGTGCCAGTTTGAGGGACAGGGGGCGCCATGAGCAGTTCTTC; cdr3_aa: CASLRDRGRHEQFF
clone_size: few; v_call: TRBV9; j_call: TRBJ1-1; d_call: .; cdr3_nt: TGTGCCAGCAGCGTAGAAGTTTTCGGGGCTGAAGCTTTCTTT; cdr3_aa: CASSVEVFGAEAFF
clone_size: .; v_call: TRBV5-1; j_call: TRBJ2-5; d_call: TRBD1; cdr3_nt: TGCGCCAGCAGCTTACAGGGGGAGGTAGAGACCCAGTACTTC; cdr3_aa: CASSLQGEVETQYF
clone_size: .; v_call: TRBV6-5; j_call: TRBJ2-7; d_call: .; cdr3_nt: TGTGCCAGCAGCCGGTCACAGGGTTCCTACGAGCAGTACTTC; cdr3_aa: CASSRSQGSYEQYF
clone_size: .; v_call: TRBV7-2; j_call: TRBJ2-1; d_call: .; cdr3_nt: TGTGCCAGCAGCTATGGACAGCGCCCCATATACAATGAGCAGTTCTTC; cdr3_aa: CASSYGQRPIYNEQFF
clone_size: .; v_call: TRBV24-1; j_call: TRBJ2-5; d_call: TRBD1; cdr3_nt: TGTGTCACCAGTGATCCACGGGACAGGGAAGAGACCCAGTACTTC; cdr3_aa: CVTSDPRDREETQYF
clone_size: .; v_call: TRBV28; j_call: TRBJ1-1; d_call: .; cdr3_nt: TGTGCCAGCCGGGACACTGAAGCTTTCTTT; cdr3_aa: CASRDTEAFF
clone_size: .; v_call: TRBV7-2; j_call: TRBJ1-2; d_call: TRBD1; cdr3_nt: TGTGCCAGCAGCTCCGTGGACAGGGTGAACTATGGCTACACCTTC; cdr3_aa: CASSSVDRVNYGYTF
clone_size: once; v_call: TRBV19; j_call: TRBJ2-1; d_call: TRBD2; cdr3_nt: TGTGCCAGTCGGGGGGGGCCCAATGAGCAGTTCTTC; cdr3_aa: CASRGGPNEQFF
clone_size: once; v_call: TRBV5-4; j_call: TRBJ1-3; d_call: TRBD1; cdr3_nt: TGTGCCAGCAGCCCAGGACAGGCCTCTGGAAACACCATATATTTT; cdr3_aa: CASSPGQASGNTIYF
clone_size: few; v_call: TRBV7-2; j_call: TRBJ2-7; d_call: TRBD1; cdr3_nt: TGTGCCAGCAGCCTCGACAGGGGAGCCTACGAGCAGTACTTC; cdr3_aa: CASSLDRGAYEQYF
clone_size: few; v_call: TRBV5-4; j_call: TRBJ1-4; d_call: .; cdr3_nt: TGTGCCAGCAGTAAGGACAGTCGGGCAACTAATGAAAAACTGTTTTTT; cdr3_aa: CASSKDSRATNEKLFF
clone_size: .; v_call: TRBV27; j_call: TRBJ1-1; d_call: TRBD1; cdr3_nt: TGTGCCAGCAGTAGGACAGGAATTATGAACACTGAAGCTTTCTTT; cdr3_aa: CASSRTGIMNTEAFF
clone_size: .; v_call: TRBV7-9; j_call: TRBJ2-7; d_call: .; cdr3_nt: TGTGCCAGCAGCTTGGCCCAGTACGAGCAGTACTTC; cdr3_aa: CASSLAQYEQYF
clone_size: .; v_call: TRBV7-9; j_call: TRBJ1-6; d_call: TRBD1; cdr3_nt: TGTGCCAGCAGCGCAAGGGATCCGGGACAGGGGTCACCCCTCCACTTT; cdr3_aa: CASSARDPGQGSPLHF
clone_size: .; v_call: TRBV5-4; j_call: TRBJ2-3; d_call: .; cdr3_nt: TGTGCCAGCAGCTCCCAGAGCGGTTCAGATACGCAGTATTTT; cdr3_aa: CASSSQSGSDTQYF
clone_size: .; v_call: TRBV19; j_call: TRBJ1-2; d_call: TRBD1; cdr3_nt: TGTGCCAGTCGGGCCCGGGACAGCTATGGCTACACCTTC; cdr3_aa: CASRARDSYGYTF
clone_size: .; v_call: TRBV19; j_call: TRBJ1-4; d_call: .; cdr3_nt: TGTGCCAGTAGTCAAACAGGGATAGGAGAAAAACTGTTTTTT; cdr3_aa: CASSQTGIGEKLFF
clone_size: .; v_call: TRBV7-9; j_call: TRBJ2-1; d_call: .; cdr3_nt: TGTGCCAGCAGCTTAGGGTATGGTGAGATACCCAATGAGCAGTTCTTC; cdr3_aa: CASSLGYGEIPNEQFF
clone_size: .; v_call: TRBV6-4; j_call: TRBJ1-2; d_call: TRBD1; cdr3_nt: TGTGCCAGCAGCCCGGGACAGGGAGATAGGGGCTACACCTTC; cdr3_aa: CASSPGQGDRGYTF
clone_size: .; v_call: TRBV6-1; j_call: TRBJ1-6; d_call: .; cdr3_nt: TGTGCCAGCAGTGAAGCCGAAGGGGTATGGTCTACAAGGAATTCACCCCTCCACTTT; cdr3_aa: CASSEAEGVWSTRNSPLHF
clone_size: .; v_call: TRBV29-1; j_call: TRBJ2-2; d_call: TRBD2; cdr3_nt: TGCAGCGTGACTAGCGACCCCGGGGAGCTGTTTTTT; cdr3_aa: CSVTSDPGELFF
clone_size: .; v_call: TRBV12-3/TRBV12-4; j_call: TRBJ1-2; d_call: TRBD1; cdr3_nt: TGTGCCACACTCAAAGACAGGGGGAAAGGCTACACCTTC; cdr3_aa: CATLKDRGKGYTF
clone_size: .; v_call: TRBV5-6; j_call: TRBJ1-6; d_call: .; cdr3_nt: TGTGCCAGCAGCGGCAGGGGCTCCTATAATTCACCCCTCCACTTT; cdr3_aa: CASSGRGSYNSPLHF
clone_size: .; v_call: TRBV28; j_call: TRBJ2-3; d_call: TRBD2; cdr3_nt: TGTGCCACCAGTTGGGGGGAAATTGCGGGGGGCACCACAGATACGCAGTATTTT; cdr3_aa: CATSWGEIAGGTTDTQYF